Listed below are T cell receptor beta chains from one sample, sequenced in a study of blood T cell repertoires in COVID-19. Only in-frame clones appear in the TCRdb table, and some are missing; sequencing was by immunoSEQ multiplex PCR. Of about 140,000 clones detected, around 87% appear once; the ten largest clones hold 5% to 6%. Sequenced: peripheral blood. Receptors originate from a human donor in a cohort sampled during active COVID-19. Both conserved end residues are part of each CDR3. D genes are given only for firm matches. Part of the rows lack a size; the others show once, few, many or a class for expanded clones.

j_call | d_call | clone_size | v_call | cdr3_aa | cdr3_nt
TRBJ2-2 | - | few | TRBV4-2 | CASKGLPPGELFF | TGTGCCAGCAAGGGACTTCCCCCCGGGGAGCTGTTTTTT
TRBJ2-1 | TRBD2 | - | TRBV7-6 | CASSSSGTRAPNEQFF | TGTGCCAGCAGCTCTTCCGGGACTAGGGCTCCCAATGAGCAGTTCTTC
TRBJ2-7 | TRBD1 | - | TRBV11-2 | CASSFPGQGAYEQYF | TGTGCCAGCAGCTTTCCGGGACAGGGTGCCTACGAGCAGTACTTC
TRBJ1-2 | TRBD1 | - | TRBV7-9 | CASSPWDREEGYTF | TGTGCCAGCAGCCCGTGGGACAGGGAGGAAGGCTACACCTTC
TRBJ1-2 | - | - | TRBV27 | CASSNIQGNYGYTF | TGTGCCAGCAGCAATATACAGGGAAACTATGGCTACACCTTC
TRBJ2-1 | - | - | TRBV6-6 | CASSYGAVEQFF | TGTGCCAGCAGTTACGGGGCAGTAGAGCAGTTCTTC
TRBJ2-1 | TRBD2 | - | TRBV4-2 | CASSQDPLAGDEQFF | TGTGCCAGCAGCCAAGATCCGCTAGCGGGAGATGAGCAGTTCTTC
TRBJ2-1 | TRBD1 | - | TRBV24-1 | CATAPGTGGFEQFF | TGTGCCACCGCACCCGGGACAGGGGGCTTTGAGCAGTTCTTC
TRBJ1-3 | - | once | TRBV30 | CAWSQGVSGNTIYF | TGTGCCTGGAGTCAAGGAGTCTCTGGAAACACCATATATTTT
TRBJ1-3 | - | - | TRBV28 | CASRQYTGQGVGNTIYF | TGTGCCAGCAGACAATATACGGGACAAGGTGTTGGAAACACCATATATTTT
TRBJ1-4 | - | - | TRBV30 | CAWSVLGGKKLFF | TGTGCCTGGAGTGTACTCGGGGGGAAAAAACTGTTTTTT
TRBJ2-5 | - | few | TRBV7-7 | CASSLDGGAKTQYF | TGTGCTAGCAGCTTAGATGGAGGGGCAAAGACCCAGTACTTC
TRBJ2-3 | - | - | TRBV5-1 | CASSLTTAITDTQYF | TGCGCCAGCAGCTTGACGACAGCTATCACAGATACGCAGTATTTT
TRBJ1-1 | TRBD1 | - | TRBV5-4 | CASSLPDRLGTEAFF | TGTGCCAGCAGCTTGCCGGACAGGTTAGGGACTGAAGCTTTCTTT
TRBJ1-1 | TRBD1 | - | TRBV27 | CASSLGQGADEAFF | TGTGCCAGCAGTTTAGGGCAGGGGGCAGATGAAGCTTTCTTT
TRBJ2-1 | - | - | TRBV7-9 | CASSNPGTYSQFF | TGTGCCAGCAGCAACCCCGGGACTTACAGTCAGTTCTTC
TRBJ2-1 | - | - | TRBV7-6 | CASSPAAAAPLVNEQFF | TGTGCCAGCAGCCCCGCCGCAGCGGCCCCACTGGTAAATGAGCAGTTCTTC
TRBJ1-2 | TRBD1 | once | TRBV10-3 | CAISDGDRGGDGYTF | TGTGCCATCAGTGATGGGGACAGGGGGGGCGATGGCTACACCTTC